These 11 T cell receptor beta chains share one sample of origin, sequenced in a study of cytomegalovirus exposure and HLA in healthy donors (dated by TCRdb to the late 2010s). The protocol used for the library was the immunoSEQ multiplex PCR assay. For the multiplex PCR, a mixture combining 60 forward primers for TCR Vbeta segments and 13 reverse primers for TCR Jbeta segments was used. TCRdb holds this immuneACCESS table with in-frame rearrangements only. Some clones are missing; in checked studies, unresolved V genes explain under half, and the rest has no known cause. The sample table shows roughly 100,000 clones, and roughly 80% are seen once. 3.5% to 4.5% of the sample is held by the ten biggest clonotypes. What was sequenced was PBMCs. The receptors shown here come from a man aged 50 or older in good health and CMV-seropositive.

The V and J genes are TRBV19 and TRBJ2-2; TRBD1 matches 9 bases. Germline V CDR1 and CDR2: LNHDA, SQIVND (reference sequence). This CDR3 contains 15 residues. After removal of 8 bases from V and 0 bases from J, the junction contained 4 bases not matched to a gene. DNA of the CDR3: TGTGCCAGTGACACAGGGGGCGCGAACACCGGGGAGCTGTTTTTT. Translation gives CASDTGGANTGELFF.

This CDR3 is CASSVGTGTYEQYF. The DNA for the CDR3 is TGTGCCAGCAGCGTTGGGACAGGGACCTACGAGCAGTACTTC. The V call is TRBV9, the J call TRBJ2-7; 9 nucleotides align to TRBD1. Looked up from germline, CDR1 is SGDLS and CDR2 is YYNGEE. The CDR3 loop spans 14 amino acids. V was clipped by 2 bases and J by 2 bases; unmatched bases: 2.

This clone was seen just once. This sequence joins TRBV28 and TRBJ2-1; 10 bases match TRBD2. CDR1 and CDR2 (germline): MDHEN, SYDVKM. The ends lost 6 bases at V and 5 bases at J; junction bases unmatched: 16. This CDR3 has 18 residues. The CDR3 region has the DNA TGTGCCAGCAGCACGTCGGGCCTAGCGGGAGTAGAAGACAATGAGCAGTTCTTC. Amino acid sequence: CASSTSGLAGVEDNEQFF.

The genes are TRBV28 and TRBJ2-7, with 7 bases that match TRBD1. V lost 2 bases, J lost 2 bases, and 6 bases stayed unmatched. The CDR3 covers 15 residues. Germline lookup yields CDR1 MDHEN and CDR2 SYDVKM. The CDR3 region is CASSLTGQLAYEQYF. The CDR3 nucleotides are TGTGCCAGCAGTTTAACGGGACAGCTGGCCTACGAGCAGTACTTC.

The CDR3 loop is CASSQDRQGESHGYTF. CDR3 DNA: TGTGCCAGCAGCCAAGATAGGCAGGGGGAGTCGCATGGCTACACCTTC. The V call is TRBV4-2, the J call TRBJ1-2; 7 bases are a match to TRBD1. Per the germline V gene, CDR1 is LGHNA and CDR2 is YNFKEQ. CDR3 length: 16 residues. V shed 0 bases and J 6 bases; nucleotides not matched to a gene: 10.

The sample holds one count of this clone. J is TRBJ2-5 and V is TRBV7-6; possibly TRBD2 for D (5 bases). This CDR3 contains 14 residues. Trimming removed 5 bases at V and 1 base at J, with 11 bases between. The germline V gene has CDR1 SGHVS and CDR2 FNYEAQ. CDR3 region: CASSPEGTQETQYF. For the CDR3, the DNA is TGTGCCAGCAGCCCAGAGGGTACCCAAGAGACCCAGTACTTC.

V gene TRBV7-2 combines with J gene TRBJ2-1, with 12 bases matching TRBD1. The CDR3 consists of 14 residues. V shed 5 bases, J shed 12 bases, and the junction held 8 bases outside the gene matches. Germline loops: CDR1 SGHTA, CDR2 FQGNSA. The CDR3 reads CASSTGQGAVVQFF. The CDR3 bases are TGTGCCAGCAGCACGGGACAGGGGGCAGTCGTGCAGTTCTTC. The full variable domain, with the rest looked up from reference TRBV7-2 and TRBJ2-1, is GAGVSQSPSNKVTEKGKDVELRCDPISGHTALYWYRQSLGQGLEFLIYFQGNSAPDKSGLPSDRFSAERTGGSVSTLTIQRTQQEDSAVYLCASSTGQGAVVQFFGPGTRLTVL.

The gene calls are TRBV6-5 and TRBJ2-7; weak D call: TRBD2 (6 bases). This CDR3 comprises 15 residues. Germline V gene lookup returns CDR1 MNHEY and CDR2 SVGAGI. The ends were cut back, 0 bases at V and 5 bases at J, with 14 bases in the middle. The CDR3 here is CASSYSGSRGNEQYF. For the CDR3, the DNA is TGTGCCAGCAGTTACTCCGGGAGTCGGGGGAACGAGCAGTACTTC.

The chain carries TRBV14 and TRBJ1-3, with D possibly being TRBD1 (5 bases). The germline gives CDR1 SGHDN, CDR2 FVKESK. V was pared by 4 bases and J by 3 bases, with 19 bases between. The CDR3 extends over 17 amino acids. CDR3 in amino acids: CASSPEVTALFGNTIYF. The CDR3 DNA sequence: TGTGCCAGCAGCCCAGAGGTGACAGCGCTTTTTGGAAACACCATATATTTT. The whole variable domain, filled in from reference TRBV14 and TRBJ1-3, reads EAGVTQFPSHSVIEKGQTVTLRCDPISGHDNLYWYRRVMGKEIKFLLHFVKESKQDESGMPNNRFLAERTGGTYSTLKVQPAELEDSGVYFCASSPEVTALFGNTIYFGEGSWLTVV.

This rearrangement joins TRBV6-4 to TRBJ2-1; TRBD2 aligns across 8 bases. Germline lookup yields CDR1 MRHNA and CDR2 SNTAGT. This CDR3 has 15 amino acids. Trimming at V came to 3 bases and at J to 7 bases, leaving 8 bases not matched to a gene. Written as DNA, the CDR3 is TGTGCCAGCAGTGAAATGTCTAGCGGGTTTAATGAGCAGTTCTTC. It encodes CASSEMSSGFNEQFF.

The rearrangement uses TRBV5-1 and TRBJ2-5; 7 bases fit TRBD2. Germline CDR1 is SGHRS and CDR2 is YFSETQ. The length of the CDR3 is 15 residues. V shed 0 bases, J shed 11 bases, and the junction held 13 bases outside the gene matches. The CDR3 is CASSLEVGGPGEQYF. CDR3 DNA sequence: TGCGCCAGCAGCTTGGAGGTGGGAGGGCCGGGGGAGCAGTACTTC.